In its sample, the clone carrying this T cell receptor beta chain was seen once. Its antigen remains unidentified. Germline V gives CDR1 MNHEY, CDR2 SMNVEV (reference sequence). The CDR3 runs 15 residues. Trimming stripped 5 bases from V and 2 bases from J, with 13 bases between. Original handling: ImmunoSEQ output held junction-only sequences without quality scores, so filtering differed. The protocol was immunoSEQ multiplex PCR, while the TCRdb copy is restricted to in-frame clones and leaves out a portion. V and J calls and clone size are copied from that table; D and trimming were computed from the DNA. This sample yields some 2,100,000 clones, of which almost 96% are seen a single time; 0.1% to 0.15% belongs to the top ten. This sample stems from a study of shared clonotypes between healthy human individuals. Study in general: The plates for each donor numbered three CD4 naive, three CD4 memory, two CD8 naive and one CD8 memory. Study results and caveats: Donor scarcity curtailed the genetic and exposure-history diversity represented herein. Clonotype sharing across donors was expected to vary with sequencing depth.

The clonotype originates from a man between 18 and 29 years old in good health. The sequencing sample was made of naive CD4+ T cells sorted from blood. Regarding subset: CD45RA+ positively selected. The V gene is TRBV27, the J gene TRBJ2-1, with D perhaps TRBD1 (6 bases). The CDR3 region is CASSPRTDPYNEQFF. The CDR3 DNA reads TGTGCCAGCAGTCCAAGGACAGACCCCTACAATGAGCAGTTCTTC.